This T cell receptor beta chain was captured in a study of blood T cell repertoires in COVID-19 (dated by TCRdb to 2020 to 2021). Looking at the study overall: Samples from collaborators originated in the United States, Italy and Spain and spanned both the acute and convalescent phases of COVID-19. Where available, HLA class I and class II types were obtained from metadata supplied by the sample provider rather than from assay-based typing. The repertoires were released in a freely available public database intended as a resource for research on the immune response to SARS-CoV-2. The material from the prospective study consisted of cDNA or gDNA derived from T cells, B-cell-depleted T cells, or PBMCs. Nearly every sample came with metadata listing a de-identified subject ID, COVID-19 status, age in years and sex. The dataset comprised deeply sampled blood TCRbeta repertoires from subjects exposed to, actively infected with, or recovered from COVID-19. The samples were drawn from two sources: the first 160 participants of the ongoing ImmuneRACE study, and 1,200 or so subjects contributed by 6 global collaborators.

CDR1 and CDR2 are read off the germline V gene (reference sequence) as MNHEY and SMNVEV. Cut back by 7 bases and 7 bases, the V and J ends lie 17 bases apart. CDR3 length: 13 amino acids, cysteine to phenylalanine. The read is trimmed to its CDR3 DNA, 39 bases read in frame from base 1. TCRbeta CDR3 regions were amplified from genomic DNA by means of the immunoSEQ Assay, a bias-controlled multiplex PCR. Processing in the source paper ran as follows. Within the assay, amplification of reference gene primers was used to estimate how many nucleated cells each sample contained. To quantify the absolute abundance of each unique TCRbeta CDR3 rearrangement, sequence reads were collapsed and filtered. Productive Simpson clonality was computed per sample as the square root of Simpson's diversity index over productive rearrangements. The table was pulled from immuneACCESS by TCRdb, which kept in-frame rearrangements only. Such tables lose some clones; where checked, under half of the loss comes from unresolved V genes, and the rest has no known cause. Clonal size and the V and J genes are those of that table, whereas D and trimming came from the DNA. This sample holds about 260,000 clones; 88% were observed only once. Of the sample, approximately 0.7% falls within the top ten clones.

Summary of the overall study and its limitations: The amount of clinical and demographic metadata varied by source and participant and was provided uncurated.

As for this clone: Its cognate antigen has yet to be identified. No much larger clonotype is one base removed from it; base qualities were not supplied.

Each collaborating institution followed its own protocols to collect whole blood in K2EDTA tubes. Collaborator samples were shipped for TCRbeta analysis as frozen whole blood, isolated PBMCs, or DNA extracted from either sample type. Recombination connected TRBV27 to TRBJ2-7; TRBD2 is a possible D gene, resting on 6 matching bases. The receptor was derived from a human donor in a cohort sampled during active COVID-19. Sequencing input: peripheral blood. CDR3 region: CASNVGLTGEQYF. DNA sequence: TGTGCCAGCAATGTGGGACTGACGGGAGAGCAGTACTTC.